This TCR beta chain was identified in a study of patients and donors after allogeneic stem cell transplantation. This clonotype was seen a handful of times. The V end lost 4 bases, the J end lost 0 bases, and 9 bases lay between the germline ends. This CDR3 region has 15 residues. The germline CDR1 and CDR2 sequences are MNHNS and SASEGT. TCRdb ran MiXCR on the RT-PCR reads and lists one entry per CDR3 protein. The repertoire includes 800,000 to 1,000,000 distinct CDR3 sequences, roughly 18% of them detected once, and around 6% sits in the top ten. This receptor was identified in a human donor who was either an allogeneic HSCT recipient or a stem cell or donor lymphocyte infusion donor (not recorded which). It is not recorded whose cells these are; they may come from a transplant donor. Sequenced material: blood, either unsorted or a sorted T cell fraction (not recorded which). The chain joins TRBV6-1 to TRBJ1-4; D perhaps matches TRBD1 (6 bases). The CDR3 DNA reads as TGTGCCAGCAGTGGTGGACAGCCAACTAATGAAAAACTGTTTTTT. Protein sequence: CASSGGQPTNEKLFF.